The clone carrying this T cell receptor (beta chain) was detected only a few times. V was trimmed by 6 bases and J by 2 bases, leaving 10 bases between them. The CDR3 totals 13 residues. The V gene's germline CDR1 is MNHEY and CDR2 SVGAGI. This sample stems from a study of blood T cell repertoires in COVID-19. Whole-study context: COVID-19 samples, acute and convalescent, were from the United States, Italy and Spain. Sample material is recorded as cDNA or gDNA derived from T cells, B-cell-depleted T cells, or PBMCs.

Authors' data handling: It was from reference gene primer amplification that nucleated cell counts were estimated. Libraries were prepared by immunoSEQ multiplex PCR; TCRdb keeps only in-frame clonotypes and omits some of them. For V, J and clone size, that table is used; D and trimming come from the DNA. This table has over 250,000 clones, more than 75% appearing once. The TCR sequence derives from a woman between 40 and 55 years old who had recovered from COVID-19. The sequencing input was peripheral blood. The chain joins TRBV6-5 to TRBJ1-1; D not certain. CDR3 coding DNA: TGTGCCAGCAGACCGACACTTAACACTGAAGCTTTCTTT. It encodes CASRPTLNTEAFF.